Listed below are T cell receptor beta chains from one sample, sequenced in a study of blood T cell repertoires in COVID-19. Some clones are missing from TCRdb's copy, which holds only in-frame ones; the method was immunoSEQ multiplex PCR. The top ten clones hold around 20% of a sample with about 170,000 clones, around three quarters of them seen once. What was sequenced was PBMCs or T cells enriched from blood (not recorded which). The source of these receptors is an older woman in a cohort exposed to, infected with or recovered from COVID-19 (not recorded which). Each CDR3 is given with its conserved first and last residue. Fields, in order: CDR3 protein, CDR3 DNA, clone size, V gene, D gene, J gene. D genes are given only for firm matches. Not all rows give a size; the values are once, few, many and, for expanded clones, a class.

cdr3_aa: CARQMGTDKETQYF
cdr3_nt: TGTGCCAGACAAATGGGGACAGACAAAGAGACCCAGTACTTC
clone_size: once
v_call: TRBV19
d_call: TRBD1
j_call: TRBJ2-5

cdr3_aa: CASSSSGSVYNEQFF
cdr3_nt: TGTGCCAGCAGCTCAAGCGGGAGCGTGTACAATGAGCAGTTCTTC
clone_size: NA
v_call: TRBV11-3
d_call: TRBD2
j_call: TRBJ2-1

cdr3_aa: CSVLPSGREYEQYF
cdr3_nt: TGCAGCGTTCTTCCTAGCGGGAGGGAATACGAGCAGTACTTC
clone_size: NA
v_call: TRBV29-1
d_call: TRBD2
j_call: TRBJ2-7

cdr3_aa: CASTGTDNEKLFF
cdr3_nt: TGTGCCAGTACCGGGACTGATAATGAAAAACTGTTTTTT
clone_size: NA
v_call: TRBV19
d_call: NA
j_call: TRBJ1-4

cdr3_aa: CAWSAGGDTQYF
cdr3_nt: TGTGCCTGGAGTGCGGGGGGGGATACGCAGTATTTT
clone_size: NA
v_call: TRBV30
d_call: TRBD2
j_call: TRBJ2-3

cdr3_aa: CASRRGHPLATDTQYF
cdr3_nt: TGCGCCAGCAGACGTGGACACCCGCTCGCCACAGATACGCAGTATTTT
clone_size: NA
v_call: TRBV5-1
d_call: NA
j_call: TRBJ2-3

cdr3_aa: CASSWGQGGTQETQYF
cdr3_nt: TGCGCCAGCAGCTGGGGACAGGGAGGGACCCAAGAGACCCAGTACTTC
clone_size: NA
v_call: TRBV5-1
d_call: TRBD1
j_call: TRBJ2-5

cdr3_aa: CASSPGRETEAFF
cdr3_nt: TGTGCCAGCTCCCCGGGGAGGGAGACTGAAGCTTTCTTT
clone_size: NA
v_call: TRBV28
d_call: NA
j_call: TRBJ1-1

cdr3_aa: CASTYTSGANYEQYF
cdr3_nt: TGTGCCAGCACCTATACTAGCGGGGCCAACTACGAGCAGTACTTC
clone_size: NA
v_call: TRBV28
d_call: TRBD2
j_call: TRBJ2-7

cdr3_aa: CASSTAGTSVAYEQYF
cdr3_nt: TGTGCCAGCTCGACCGCCGGGACTAGCGTCGCCTACGAGCAGTACTTC
clone_size: NA
v_call: TRBV18
d_call: TRBD2
j_call: TRBJ2-7

cdr3_aa: CATKGQGAEKLFF
cdr3_nt: TGTGCCACAAAAGGACAGGGGGCTGAAAAACTGTTTTTT
clone_size: NA
v_call: TRBV10-3
d_call: TRBD1
j_call: TRBJ1-4

cdr3_aa: CASSLDPGPLNQPQHF
cdr3_nt: TGTGCCAGCAGCTTAGATCCAGGGCCCCTTAATCAGCCCCAGCATTTT
clone_size: NA
v_call: TRBV7-6
d_call: NA
j_call: TRBJ1-5

cdr3_aa: CAINTTPGYEQYF
cdr3_nt: TGTGCCATCAATACAACCCCGGGGTACGAGCAGTACTTC
clone_size: NA
v_call: TRBV10-3
d_call: NA
j_call: TRBJ2-7

cdr3_aa: CASSLRTEAFF
cdr3_nt: TGTGCCAGCAGTTTGAGGACTGAAGCTTTCTTT
clone_size: NA
v_call: TRBV28
d_call: NA
j_call: TRBJ1-1

cdr3_aa: CASNVETGYGYTF
cdr3_nt: TGTGCCAGCAATGTCGAGACAGGTTATGGCTACACCTTC
clone_size: NA
v_call: TRBV2
d_call: NA
j_call: TRBJ1-2

cdr3_aa: CAISESQGNNYGYTF
cdr3_nt: TGTGCCATCAGTGAGTCGCAGGGGAATAACTATGGCTACACCTTC
clone_size: once
v_call: TRBV10-3
d_call: NA
j_call: TRBJ1-2

cdr3_aa: CASSFGYNSPLHF
cdr3_nt: TGTGCCAGCAGTTTCGGCTATAATTCACCCCTCCACTTT
clone_size: NA
v_call: TRBV27
d_call: NA
j_call: TRBJ1-6

cdr3_aa: CASSLREEKLFF
cdr3_nt: TGTGCCAGCAGCCTCCGAGAAGAAAAACTGTTTTTT
clone_size: NA
v_call: TRBV3-1/TRBV3-2
d_call: NA
j_call: TRBJ1-4

cdr3_aa: CASSVAGSRSNYGYTF
cdr3_nt: TGTGCCAGCAGCGTGGCGGGGAGTCGCTCTAACTATGGCTACACCTTC
clone_size: NA
v_call: TRBV7-8
d_call: NA
j_call: TRBJ1-2

cdr3_aa: CASSSPGGGVETQYF
cdr3_nt: TGTGCCAGCAGTTCCCCCGGTGGGGGGGTGGAGACCCAGTACTTC
clone_size: NA
v_call: TRBV27
d_call: TRBD2
j_call: TRBJ2-5

cdr3_aa: CASSPPGRLAGMGTDTQYF
cdr3_nt: TGTGCCAGCTCACCACCGGGGCGACTAGCGGGAATGGGCACAGATACGCAGTATTTT
clone_size: few
v_call: TRBV18
d_call: TRBD2
j_call: TRBJ2-3

cdr3_aa: CAILRDMNTEAFF
cdr3_nt: TGTGCCATCTTGAGGGATATGAACACTGAAGCTTTCTTT
clone_size: few
v_call: TRBV10-3
d_call: NA
j_call: TRBJ1-1

cdr3_aa: CATSGPDTNYGYTF
cdr3_nt: TGTGCCACCAGTGGCCCGGACACAAACTATGGCTACACCTTC
clone_size: NA
v_call: TRBV24-1
d_call: NA
j_call: TRBJ1-2

cdr3_aa: CASSLGTSGILGEQFF
cdr3_nt: TGTGCCAGCAGCTTAGGTACTAGCGGGATTTTGGGTGAGCAGTTCTTC
clone_size: NA
v_call: TRBV7-3
d_call: TRBD2
j_call: TRBJ2-1

cdr3_aa: CASTSGRSYEQYF
cdr3_nt: TGTGCCAGCACGAGCGGGAGGTCCTACGAGCAGTACTTC
clone_size: NA
v_call: TRBV6-5
d_call: TRBD2
j_call: TRBJ2-7

cdr3_aa: CATSEQGYSNQPQHF
cdr3_nt: TGTGCCACCAGCGAACAGGGATACAGCAATCAGCCCCAGCATTTT
clone_size: NA
v_call: TRBV15
d_call: NA
j_call: TRBJ1-5

cdr3_aa: CASSPGGGFLQETQYF
cdr3_nt: TGCGCCAGCAGCCCCGGCGGTGGGTTTCTACAAGAGACCCAGTACTTC
clone_size: NA
v_call: TRBV5-1
d_call: NA
j_call: TRBJ2-5